What follows is one TCR beta chain and its context. How the authors handled the data: By means of reference gene primer amplification, nucleated cell counts were estimated. Measured with immunoSEQ multiplex PCR; TCRdb has only the in-frame clones, and not every one. The D gene and trimming were derived from the DNA, and the V and J assignments and clone size from that table. This table has almost 300,000 clones, just under 90% appearing once. This sample was included in a study of blood T cell repertoires in COVID-19. This CDR3 contains 15 residues. Germline CDR1 and CDR2: SNHLY and FYNNEI. J was trimmed by 3 bases and V by 0 bases; bases with no gene match: 4.

Sequenced: peripheral blood. The TCR comes from a woman aged 25 to 39 with COVID-19, enrolled during active disease. The chain links TRBV2 to TRBJ2-5; 7 nucleotides agree with TRBD2. The CDR3 region has the DNA TGTGCCAGCAGTGAAGCGGCGGGACTAAAAGAGACCCAGTACTTC. Protein: CASSEAAGLKETQYF.